This T cell receptor (beta chain) was found in a study of T cells in Graves' hyperthyroidism and ophthalmopathy. This clonotype was seen many times. Its specificity is not known. Study-wide results and caveats: Most expanded thyroid clonotypes above 0.001 recurred in blood.

V lost 2 bases, J lost 10 bases, and 6 bases lay in between. The CDR3 has 12 residues. The germline CDR1 and CDR2 sequences are PRHDT and FYEKMQ (reference sequence). RNA transcripts provided the source from which TCR beta CDR3 regions were amplified. HTBI primers were the set used in a first-round RT-PCR of the TCR CDR3. TCRdb processed the multiplex PCR reads anew with MiXCR; each CDR3 protein has one entry. The table has 480,000 or so distinct CDR3 sequences, 35% to 50% seen once; the top ten hold approximately 44%. This rearrangement joins TRBV13 to TRBJ1-6; the D is unclear. The sample was peripheral blood or thyroid tissue (not recorded which). This clonotype was sampled from an adult woman with Graves' disease, either hyperthyroidism or ophthalmopathy (not recorded which). DNA of the CDR3: TGTGCCAGCAGCTTAAGAGGGTCACCCCTCCACTTT. Protein: CASSLRGSPLHF.